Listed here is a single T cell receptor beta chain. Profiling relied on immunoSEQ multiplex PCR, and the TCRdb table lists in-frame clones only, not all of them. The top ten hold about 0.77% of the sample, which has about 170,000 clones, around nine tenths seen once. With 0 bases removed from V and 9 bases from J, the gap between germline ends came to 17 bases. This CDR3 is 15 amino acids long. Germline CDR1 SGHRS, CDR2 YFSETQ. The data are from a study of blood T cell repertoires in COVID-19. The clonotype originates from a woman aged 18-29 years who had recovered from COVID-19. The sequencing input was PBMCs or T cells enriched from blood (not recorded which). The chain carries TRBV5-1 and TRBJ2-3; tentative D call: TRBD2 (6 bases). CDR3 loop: CASSLDSGGSQTQYF. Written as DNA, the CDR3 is TGCGCCAGCAGCTTGGATAGCGGCGGCAGTCAAACGCAGTATTTT.